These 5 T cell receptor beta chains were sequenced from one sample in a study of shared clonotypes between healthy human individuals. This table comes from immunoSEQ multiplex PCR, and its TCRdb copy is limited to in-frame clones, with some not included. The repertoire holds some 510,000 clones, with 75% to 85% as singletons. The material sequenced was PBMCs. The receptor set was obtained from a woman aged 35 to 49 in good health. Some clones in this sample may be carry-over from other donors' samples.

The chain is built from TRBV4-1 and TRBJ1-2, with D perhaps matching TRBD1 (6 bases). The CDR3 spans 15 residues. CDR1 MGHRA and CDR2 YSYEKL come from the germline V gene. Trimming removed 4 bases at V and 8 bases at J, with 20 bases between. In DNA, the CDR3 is TGCGCCAGCAGCCTCCTCGTGGGGGCTCCGGGGGGCTACACCTTC. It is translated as CASSLLVGAPGGYTF.

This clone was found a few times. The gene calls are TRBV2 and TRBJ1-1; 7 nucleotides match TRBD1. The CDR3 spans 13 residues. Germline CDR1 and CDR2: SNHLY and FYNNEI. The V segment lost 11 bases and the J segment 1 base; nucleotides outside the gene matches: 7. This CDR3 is CAGRWDRNTEAFF. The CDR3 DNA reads TGTGCCGGTAGGTGGGACAGGAACACTGAAGCTTTCTTT.

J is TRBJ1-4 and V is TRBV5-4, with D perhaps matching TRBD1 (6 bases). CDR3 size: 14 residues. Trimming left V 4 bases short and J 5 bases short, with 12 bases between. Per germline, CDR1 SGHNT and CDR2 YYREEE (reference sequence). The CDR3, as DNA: TGTGCCAGCAGCGTCGGGACACAGAATGAAAAACTGTTTTTT. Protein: CASSVGTQNEKLFF.

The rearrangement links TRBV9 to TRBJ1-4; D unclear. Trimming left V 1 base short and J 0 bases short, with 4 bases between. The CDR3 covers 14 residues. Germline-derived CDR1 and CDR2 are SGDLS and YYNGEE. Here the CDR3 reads CASSVLATNEKLFF. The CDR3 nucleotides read TGTGCCAGCAGCGTATTAGCAACTAATGAAAAACTGTTTTTT. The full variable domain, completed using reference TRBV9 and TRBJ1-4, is DSGVTQTPKHLITATGQRVTLRCSPRSGDLSVYWYQQSLDQGLQFLIQYYNGEERAKGNILERFSAQQFPDLHSELNLSSLELGDSALYFCASSVLATNEKLFFGSGTQLSVL.

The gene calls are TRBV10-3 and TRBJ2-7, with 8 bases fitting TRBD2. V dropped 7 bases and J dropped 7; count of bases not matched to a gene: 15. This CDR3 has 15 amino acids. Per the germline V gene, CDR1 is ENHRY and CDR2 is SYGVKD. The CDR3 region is CAIKAGGRKSGEQYF. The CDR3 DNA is TGTGCCATCAAGGCGGGAGGTCGTAAGTCGGGGGAGCAGTACTTC.